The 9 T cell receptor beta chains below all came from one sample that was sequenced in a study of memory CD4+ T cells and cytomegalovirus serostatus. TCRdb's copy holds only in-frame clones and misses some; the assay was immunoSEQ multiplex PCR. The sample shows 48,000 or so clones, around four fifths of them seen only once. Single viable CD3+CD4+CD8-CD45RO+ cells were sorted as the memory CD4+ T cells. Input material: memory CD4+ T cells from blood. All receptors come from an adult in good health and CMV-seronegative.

CDR3 in DNA: TGCGCCAGCAGCTTACAGGGGGCCGGGGCCAACGTCCTGACTTTC. This gives the protein CASSLQGAGANVLTF. The chain carries TRBV5-1 and TRBJ2-6; TRBD1 aligns across 9 bases. This CDR3 contains 15 residues. Germline assignment: CDR1 SGHRS and CDR2 YFSETQ. V shed 2 bases and J 4 bases; nucleotides not matched to a gene: 1.

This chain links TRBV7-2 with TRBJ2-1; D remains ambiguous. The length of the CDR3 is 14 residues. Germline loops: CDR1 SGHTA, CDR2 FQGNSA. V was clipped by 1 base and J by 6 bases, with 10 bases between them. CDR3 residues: CASSLGGTGNEQFF. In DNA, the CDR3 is TGTGCCAGCAGCTTAGGAGGTACTGGCAATGAGCAGTTCTTC. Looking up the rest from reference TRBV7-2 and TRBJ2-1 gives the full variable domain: GAGVSQSPSNKVTEKGKDVELRCDPISGHTALYWYRQSLGQGLEFLIYFQGNSAPDKSGLPSDRFSAERTGGSVSTLTIQRTQQEDSAVYLCASSLGGTGNEQFFGPGTRLTVL.

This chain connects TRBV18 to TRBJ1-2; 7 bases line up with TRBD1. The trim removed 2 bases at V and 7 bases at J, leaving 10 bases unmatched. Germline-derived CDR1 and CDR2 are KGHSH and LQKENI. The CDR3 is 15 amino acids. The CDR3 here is CASSPVDRVESGYTF. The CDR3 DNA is TGTGCCAGCTCACCAGTTGACAGGGTTGAAAGTGGCTACACCTTC.

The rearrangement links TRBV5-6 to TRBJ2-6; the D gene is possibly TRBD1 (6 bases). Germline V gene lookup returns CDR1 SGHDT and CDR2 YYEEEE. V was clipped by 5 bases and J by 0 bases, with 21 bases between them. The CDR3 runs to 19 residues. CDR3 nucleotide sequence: TGTGCCAGCAGAAGCTTGGTACAGGGCCTCAGCTCTGGGGCCAACGTCCTGACTTTC. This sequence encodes CASRSLVQGLSSGANVLTF. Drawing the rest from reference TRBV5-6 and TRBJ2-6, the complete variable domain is DAGVTQSPTHLIKTRGQQVTLRCSPKSGHDTVSWYQQALGQGPQFIFQYYEEEERQRGNFPDRFSGHQFPNYSSELNVNALLLGDSALYLCASRSLVQGLSSGANVLTFGAGSRLTVL.

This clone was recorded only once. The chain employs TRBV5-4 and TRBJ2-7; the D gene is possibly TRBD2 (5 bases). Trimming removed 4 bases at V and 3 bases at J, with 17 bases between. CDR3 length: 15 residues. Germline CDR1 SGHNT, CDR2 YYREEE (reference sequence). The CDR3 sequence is CASSGEIGRLYEQYF. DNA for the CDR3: TGTGCCAGCAGCGGGGAGATAGGACGCCTCTACGAGCAGTACTTC. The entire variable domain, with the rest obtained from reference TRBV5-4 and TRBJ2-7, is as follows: ETGVTQSPTHLIKTRGQQVTLRCSSQSGHNTVSWYQQALGQGPQFIFQYYREEENGRGNFPPRFSGLQFPNYSSELNVNALELDDSALYLCASSGEIGRLYEQYFGPGTRLTVT.

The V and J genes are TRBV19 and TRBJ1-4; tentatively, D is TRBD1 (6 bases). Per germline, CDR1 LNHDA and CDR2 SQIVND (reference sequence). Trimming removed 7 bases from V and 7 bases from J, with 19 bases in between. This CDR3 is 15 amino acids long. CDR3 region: CASIDTLGHGEKLFF. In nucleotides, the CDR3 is TGTGCCAGTATTGATACCCTGGGACACGGTGAAAAACTGTTTTTT.

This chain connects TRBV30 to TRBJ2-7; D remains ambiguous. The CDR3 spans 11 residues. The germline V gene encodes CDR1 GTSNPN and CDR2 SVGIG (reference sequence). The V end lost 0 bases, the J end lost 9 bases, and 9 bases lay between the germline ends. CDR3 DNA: TGTGCCTGGAGTGTAGGTCAGTCGCAGTACTTC. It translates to CAWSVGQSQYF.

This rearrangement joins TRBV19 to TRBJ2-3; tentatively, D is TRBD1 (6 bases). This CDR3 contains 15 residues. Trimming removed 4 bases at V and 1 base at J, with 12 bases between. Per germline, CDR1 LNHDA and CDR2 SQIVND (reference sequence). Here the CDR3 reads CASSTWDIRTDTQYF. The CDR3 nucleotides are TGTGCCAGTAGTACATGGGACATACGCACAGATACGCAGTATTTT. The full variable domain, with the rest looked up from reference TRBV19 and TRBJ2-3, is DGGITQSPKYLFRKEGQNVTLSCEQNLNHDAMYWYRQDPGQGLRLIYYSQIVNDFQKGDIAEGYSVSREKKESFPLTVTSAQKNPTAFYLCASSTWDIRTDTQYFGPGTRLTVL.

The CDR3 sequence is CASRGGRYSNTGELFF. CDR3 coding DNA: TGCGCCAGCAGGGGCGGGCGGTATTCGAACACCGGGGAGCTGTTTTTT. The genes are TRBV5-1 and TRBJ2-2; D may be TRBD2 (5 bases). Germline V gene data show CDR1 as SGHRS and CDR2 as YFSETQ. The CDR3 is made up of 16 amino acids. Trimming took off 5 bases at V and 0 bases at J, with 14 bases between the two ends.